The 29 T cell receptor beta chains listed next were all sequenced from one sample in a study of T cells in Graves' hyperthyroidism and ophthalmopathy. There were TCR beta CDR3 regions amplified from RNA transcripts. The HTBI primer set was used in a first-round RT-PCR of the TCR CDR3. Each CDR3 protein is one row after TCRdb ran MiXCR on the multiplex PCR reads. Of around 760,000 distinct CDR3 sequences listed, under 45% were seen once; the top ten hold roughly 31%. Source material: blood. These receptors were collected from a woman between 35 and 50 years old with Graves' hyperthyroidism.

This clonotype was detected a few times. An end of the junction does not agree with germline; a read error may underlie this. This chain joins TRBV10-2 and TRBJ1-1; 7 nucleotides line up with TRBD1. This CDR3 region has 12 residues. The germline V gene has CDR1 WSHSY and CDR2 SAAADI. DNA of the CDR3: TGTGCCAGCAGAGACAGGGATTCTGAAGCTTTCTTT. Protein: CASRDRDSEAFF.

This clonotype was observed at least ten times. V and J are TRBV2 and TRBJ2-7; D gene uncertain. The CDR3 runs 11 residues. V lost 0 bases and J lost 7, with 4 bases in between. Germline V gene sequence: CDR1 SNHLY, CDR2 FYNNEI. CDR3: CASSEAGEQYF. For the CDR3, the DNA is TGTGCCAGCAGTGAAGCGGGGGAGCAGTACTTC.

This clonotype was seen at least ten times. The chain employs TRBV7-8 and TRBJ2-2; D is possibly TRBD1 or TRBD2 (6 bases each). Germline V gene lookup returns CDR1 SGHVS and CDR2 FQNEAQ. The CDR3 consists of 14 residues. Between the trimmed V and J ends, which lost 3 bases and 4 bases, there was a span of 9 bases. CDR3 in amino acids: CASSLEGVTGELFF. CDR3 DNA: TGTGCCAGCAGCTTGGAGGGGGTCACCGGGGAGCTGTTTTTT. Full variable domain (missing parts from reference TRBV7-8 and TRBJ2-2): GAGVSQSPRYKVAKRGQDVALRCDPISGHVSLFWYQQALGQGPEFLTYFQNEAQLDKSGLPSDRFFAERPEGSVSTLKIQRTQQEDSAVYLCASSLEGVTGELFFGEGSRLTVL.

The chain is built from TRBV10-1 and TRBJ2-2, with D maybe TRBD1 (6 bases). V dropped 6 bases and J dropped 0 bases, with 11 bases sitting between them. Looked up from germline, CDR1 is WNHNN and CDR2 is SYGVQD (reference sequence). This CDR3 is 15 amino acids long. CDR3 sequence reads: CASRPDSSNTGELFF. CDR3 DNA sequence: TGCGCCAGCAGGCCGGACAGTTCGAACACCGGGGAGCTGTTTTTT.

This clonotype occurred many times. The CDR3 loop is CSASYGANVLTF. The CDR3 DNA reads as TGCAGTGCTAGTTACGGGGCCAACGTCCTGACTTTC. This chain uses TRBV20-1 with TRBJ2-6; D call uncertain. Germline assignment: CDR1 DFQATT and CDR2 SNEGSKA (reference sequence). The CDR3 is 12 residues long. The V end was cut by 3 bases, the J end by 4 bases, with 4 bases between.

V and J are TRBV29-1 and TRBJ2-7; TRBD1 aligns across 7 bases. V was pared by 4 bases and J by 2 bases, with 8 bases of the junction left unmatched. Germline loops: CDR1 SQVTM, CDR2 ANQGSEA. There are 14 residues in the CDR3. DNA for the CDR3: TGCAGCGTTGTACCGGCTCAGGGGGCCTACGAGCAGTACTTC. Encoded protein: CSVVPAQGAYEQYF.

This chain uses TRBV12-3 or TRBV12-4 with TRBJ1-2, with a tentative D call TRBD1 (5 bases). The V and J ends lost 5 bases and 4 bases respectively, with 14 bases between them. This CDR3 spans 14 amino acids. DNA for the CDR3: TGTGCCAGCAGTCTCCATGGGGCGGTCTATGGCTACACCTTC. Its protein product is CASSLHGAVYGYTF.

The rearrangement joins TRBV2 to TRBJ2-7; D gene unclear. The CDR3 loop spans 14 amino acids. V lost 3 bases, J lost 0 bases, and 9 bases lay in between. Germline CDR1 and CDR2: SNHLY and FYNNEI. For the CDR3, the DNA is TGTGCCAGCAGTGATGGCTCTTACTCCTACGAGCAGTACTTC. Translation gives CASSDGSYSYEQYF.

The table lists this clonotype with many counts. Written as DNA, the CDR3 is TGTGCCAGCAGCTTTACTAGCGGGAGTCTCTACGAGCAGTACTTC. This translates into CASSFTSGSLYEQYF. V and J are TRBV7-2 and TRBJ2-7, with TRBD2 matching over 11 bases. After removal of 3 bases from V and 3 bases from J, the junction contained 4 bases not matched to a gene. The CDR3 is 15 amino acids. The germline gives CDR1 SGHTA, CDR2 FQGNSA.

At least ten counts were recorded for this clonotype. The chain couples TRBV12-3 or TRBV12-4 to TRBJ1-1; D unclear. The CDR3 runs 11 residues. Trimming cost V 6 bases and J 9 bases, with 11 bases left between them. The CDR3 reads CASRLRSQAFF. CDR3 bases: TGTGCCAGCAGACTCAGGAGCCAAGCTTTCTTT.

This clonotype was counted between two and nine times. The V gene is TRBV4-3, the J gene TRBJ1-1; TRBD1 might be the D (5 bases). V lost 3 bases and J lost 3, with 20 bases in between. CDR1 LGHNA and CDR2 YSLEER come from the germline V gene. The CDR3 loop spans 17 amino acids. The CDR3 DNA follows: TGCGCCAGCAGCCAGGGTGCCGCAGGGAATAGGTACACTGAAGCTTTCTTT. Amino acids: CASSQGAAGNRYTEAFF.

This clonotype occurred many times. The V and J genes are TRBV7-2 and TRBJ1-2; D unresolved. V lost 5 bases and J 4 bases, leaving 8 bases between the germline ends. The CDR3 covers 12 residues. Germline-derived CDR1 and CDR2 are SGHTA and FQGNSA. CDR3 bases: TGTGCCAGCAGCCCAGGAGTCTATGGCTACACCTTC. It codes for CASSPGVYGYTF.

The chain is built from TRBV3-1 and TRBJ1-1; no clear D gene. Trimming shortened V by 7 bases and J by 5 bases, and 14 bases separated the two germline ends. Germline CDR1 and CDR2: LGHDT and YNNKEL (reference sequence). The CDR3 has 13 residues. The CDR3 coding sequence is TGTGCCAGCACCTTAGGGAGGGTTACTGAAGCTTTCTTT. Protein: CASTLGRVTEAFF.

This clonotype was seen ten or more times. This sequence joins TRBV10-2 and TRBJ1-1; the D gene is possibly TRBD1 (5 bases). Germline CDR1 is WSHSY and CDR2 is SAAADI. The CDR3 has 15 amino acids. V was clipped by 4 bases and J by 4 bases, with 16 bases between them. As DNA, the CDR3 is TGCGCCAGCAGTGCAAGGTCGGGGACCGGCACTGAAGCTTTCTTT. It yields the protein CASSARSGTGTEAFF.

This clonotype was detected only a few times. This chain connects TRBV6-5 to TRBJ1-6; TRBD1 matches at 9 bases. With 7 bases clipped from V and 9 bases from J, the junction kept 10 bases outside the gene matches. The CDR3 runs 15 residues. CDR1 and CDR2 (germline): MNHEY, SVGAGI. CDR3 sequence (DNA): TGTGCCAGCACCCCTCAACAGGGGGCGGGTTCACCCCTCCACTTT. The encoded protein is CASTPQQGAGSPLHF.

This chain joins TRBV11-2 and TRBJ1-1; 7 bases are a match to TRBD1. The V gene's germline CDR1 is SGHAT and CDR2 FQNNGV. This CDR3 has 17 residues. The V segment lost 6 bases and the J segment 1 base; nucleotides outside the gene matches: 14. CDR3 sequence: CASSPGQHRSRNTEAFF. The CDR3 bases are TGTGCCAGCAGTCCGGGACAGCACCGTTCAAGGAACACTGAAGCTTTCTTT.

This clonotype showed up many times. V usage is TRBV19 and J usage is TRBJ2-7; 8 bases fit TRBD1. The V segment lost 6 bases and the J segment 5 bases; nucleotides outside the gene matches: 3. Germline assignment: CDR1 LNHDA and CDR2 SQIVND (reference sequence). This CDR3 is 12 amino acids long. The CDR3 bases are TGTGCCAGTAGGTCGACAGGGGACGAGCAGTACTTC. It is translated as CASRSTGDEQYF.

Concerning this clonotype itself: A clone one base away is much larger, so this may be a read error. The J gene is TRBJ2-3, the V gene TRBV20-1; TRBD2 might be the D (6 bases). The CDR3 totals 15 residues. CDR1 DFQATT and CDR2 SNEGSKA come from the germline V gene (reference sequence). The V end was cut by 3 bases, the J end by 7 bases, with 20 bases between. CDR3 nucleotides: TGCAGTGCTAGCGGGAGATCGACGACCGCAAATACGCAGTATTTT. Its translation: CSASGRSTTANTQYF.

The V call is TRBV14, the J call TRBJ1-6; possible D gene TRBD1, 6 bases. Germline V gene lookup returns CDR1 SGHDN and CDR2 FVKESK. The CDR3 contains 17 residues. V dropped 2 bases and J dropped 10 bases, with 21 bases sitting between them. The CDR3 here is CASSQRGDTGNMSPLHF. DNA for the CDR3: TGTGCCAGCAGCCAAAGAGGGGACACCGGCAATATGTCACCCCTCCACTTT.

This clonotype was found a few times. The chain carries TRBV12-3 or TRBV12-4 and TRBJ1-5, with no clear D. Trimming left V 2 bases short and J 3 bases short, with 14 bases between. This CDR3 has 16 residues. The CDR3 DNA follows: TGTGCCAGCAGTTTAACACGGGTTGAGGACAATCAGCCCCAGCATTTT. This sequence encodes CASSLTRVEDNQPQHF.

This clonotype occurred many times. The J gene is TRBJ1-5, the V gene TRBV7-9; D is unresolved. Germline V gene sequence: CDR1 SEHNR, CDR2 FQNEAQ (reference sequence). The germline V and J ends were trimmed by 3 bases and 6 bases, with 9 bases remaining between them. This CDR3 spans 13 amino acids. In DNA, the CDR3 is TGTGCCAGCAGCTTCGATTACGGTCAGCCCCAGCATTTT. Protein: CASSFDYGQPQHF.

V usage is TRBV9 and J usage is TRBJ2-2; D gene uncertain. CDR1 is SGDLS, CDR2 YYNGEE, per germline. There are 13 residues in the CDR3. Trimming pared 0 bases from V and 2 bases from J, leaving 2 bases between. CDR3 in DNA: TGTGCCAGCAGCGTAGACAACACCGGGGAGCTGTTTTTT. Protein product: CASSVDNTGELFF.

There are many counts of this clonotype. The V gene is TRBV7-2, the J gene TRBJ2-7; D not certain. V was pared by 5 bases and J by 3 bases, with 8 bases between. From germline, CDR1 is SGHTA and CDR2 FQGNSA. This CDR3 is built from 12 residues. CDR3 nucleotide sequence: TGTGCCAGCAGCAGCAGCCTCTACGAGCAGTACTTC. Residues: CASSSSLYEQYF. The variable domain in full, with the rest retrieved from reference TRBV7-2 and TRBJ2-7, is GAGVSQSPSNKVTEKGKDVELRCDPISGHTALYWYRQSLGQGLEFLIYFQGNSAPDKSGLPSDRFSAERTGGSVSTLTIQRTQQEDSAVYLCASSSSLYEQYFGPGTRLTVT.

In nucleotides, the CDR3 is TGCAGTGCTAGCAGGGAATTGGGGAAAGAGACCCAGTACTTC. The encoded protein is CSASRELGKETQYF. The chain combines TRBV20-1 with TRBJ2-5, with a possible D match to TRBD1 (5 bases). The V gene's germline CDR1 is DFQATT and CDR2 SNEGSKA (reference sequence). The CDR3 runs to 14 residues. Trimming cost V 3 bases and J 3 bases, with 14 bases left between them.

V gene TRBV10-2 combines with J gene TRBJ1-4, with D maybe TRBD1 (5 bases). The CDR3 spans 16 residues. Trimming cost V 6 bases and J 8 bases, with 22 bases left between them. Looked up from germline, CDR1 is WSHSY and CDR2 is SAAADI. The CDR3 loop is CASRARARLIREKLFF. CDR3 nucleotide sequence: TGCGCCAGCAGGGCCAGGGCCAGGTTAATAAGGGAAAAACTGTTTTTT.

This clonotype has only a few counts. This chain links TRBV12-5 with TRBJ2-2; 7 bases are a match to TRBD1. The V gene end was trimmed by 1 base and the J gene end by 4 bases; junction bases not matched to a gene: 6. CDR3 length: 16 residues. The germline CDR1 and CDR2 sequences are LGHNT and FRNRAP. The CDR3 spells CASGLAAGTATGELFF. The CDR3 DNA is TGTGCTAGTGGTTTGGCAGCCGGGACAGCCACCGGGGAGCTGTTTTTT. The full variable domain, completed using reference TRBV12-5 and TRBJ2-2, is DARVTQTPRHKVTEMGQEVTMRCQPILGHNTVFWYRQTMMQGLELLAYFRNRAPLDDSGMPKDRFSAEMPDATLATLKIQPSEPRDSAVYFCASGLAAGTATGELFFGEGSRLTVL.

V gene TRBV2 combines with J gene TRBJ2-7; possibly TRBD2 for D (5 bases). Trimming left V 5 bases short and J 7 bases short, with 15 bases between. CDR1 and CDR2 from the germline V gene are SNHLY and FYNNEI. The CDR3 runs to 13 residues. The CDR3 region is CASSPMGSWEQYF. In DNA, the CDR3 is TGTGCCAGCAGTCCAATGGGGAGTTGGGAGCAGTACTTC.

There are many counts of this clonotype. The DNA of the CDR3 is TGTGCCAGCAGCGAGGGGGTTTTGGATTCACCCCTCCACTTT. As protein: CASSEGVLDSPLHF. The V gene is TRBV9, the J gene TRBJ1-6, with TRBD1 as a possible D gene (6 bases). CDR3 length equals 14 residues. Germline loops: CDR1 SGDLS, CDR2 YYNGEE. V lost 3 bases and J 8 bases, leaving 12 bases between the germline ends.

The CDR3 protein is CATNPNRASGKDQPQHF. For the CDR3, the DNA is TGTGCCACCAATCCGAATCGGGCTTCAGGAAAAGATCAGCCCCAGCATTTT. V gene TRBV5-3 combines with J gene TRBJ1-5; D not resolved. TRBV5-3 is identified as an open reading frame with a role that is uncertain. The CDR3 loop spans 17 amino acids. V dropped 9 bases and J dropped 5 bases, with 27 bases sitting between them.